This T cell receptor (beta chain) was sequenced in a study of shared clonotypes between healthy human individuals. Regarding the study as a whole: The generation probabilities recorded for non-shared clonotypes fell below those of clonotypes shared by all four donors.

Comment on this clone: No antigen is known for it.

Some clones are missing from TCRdb's copy, which holds only in-frame ones; the method was immunoSEQ multiplex PCR. The sample has about a million clones, 77% seen once. In the CD4+ fraction, cells were divided into CD45RA+ naive and CD45RA-negative memory subsets. Germline CDR1 ENHRY, CDR2 SYGVKD. The CDR3 sequence is 9 residues long. The V end lost 8 bases, the J end lost 8 bases, and 6 bases lay between the germline ends. The rearrangement uses TRBV10-3 and TRBJ1-2; no reliable D call. Input material: memory CD4+ T cells from PBMCs. Regarding subset: CD45RA-negative fraction. The receptor was isolated from a man younger than 35 in good health. Some clones in this sample may be carry-over from other donors' samples. Here the CDR3 reads CAIVGGYTF. The CDR3 DNA sequence: TGTGCCATCGTTGGAGGCTACACCTTC.